The clone carrying this TCR beta chain appeared a single time. Trimming stripped 4 bases from V and 6 bases from J, with 20 bases between. Per germline, CDR1 SGHDT and CDR2 YYEEEE. CDR3 length: 16 amino acids. The data were obtained in a study of OX40 agonist ivuxolimab in advanced cancers. Study overall: Those enrolled were about 82% male, with a mean age of about 60 years and ages from roughly 20 to 90.

Autoimmune disease history or systemic immunosuppression led to patient exclusion. Sequencing used immunoSEQ multiplex PCR; TCRdb keeps in-frame clones, though not all of them. The sample consists of 40,000 to 45,000 clones, 80% of them appearing once. The sequence was obtained from an adult with an advanced solid tumor such as melanoma, head and neck, liver or kidney cancer. The material was CD4+ or CD8+ T cells sorted from blood, obtained in a trial of the OX40 agonist ivuxolimab. V usage is TRBV5-6 and J usage is TRBJ2-1; D not certain. The DNA of the CDR3 is TGTGCCAGCAGCCCCAGAGGTGCCCTGGTTATCAATGAGCAGTTCTTC. The encoded protein is CASSPRGALVINEQFF.